This TCR beta chain is from a study of OX40 agonist ivuxolimab in advanced cancers. On the study more broadly: The study reported partial responses in three patients: one hepatocellular carcinoma, two cutaneous melanoma. Study-level points and caveats: No antigen was identified for the clonally expanded peripheral T cells.

To note about this clone: Its target is not known.

CDR3 length: 12 residues. V was pared by 4 bases and J by 3 bases, with 7 bases between. Per germline, CDR1 SGHTA and CDR2 FQGNSA. Libraries were prepared by immunoSEQ multiplex PCR; TCRdb keeps only in-frame clonotypes and omits some of them. The top ten clones hold over 0.8% of a sample with 100,000 or so clones, approximately 90% of them seen once. This rearrangement joins TRBV7-2 to TRBJ2-7, with D unresolved. The clonotype comes from an adult with an advanced solid tumor such as melanoma, head and neck, liver or kidney cancer. This material consisted of CD4+ or CD8+ T cells sorted from blood, taken in a trial of the OX40 agonist ivuxolimab. For the CDR3, the DNA is TGTGCCAGCAGCTCTTTCAGCTACGAGCAGTACTTC. This codes for CASSSFSYEQYF.